Below are 20 T cell receptor beta chains sequenced from a single sample in a study of technical replicates of blood from several donors. Profiling relied on immunoSEQ multiplex PCR, and the TCRdb table lists in-frame clones only, not all of them. In the table there are around 60,000 clones, around 92% of which are singletons. Sequenced: PBMCs. The source is a human donor in good health. Some clones in this sample may be carry-over from other donors' samples.

The chain couples TRBV6-1 to TRBJ2-5; D is ambiguous. CDR1 and CDR2 (germline): MNHNS, SASEGT. The CDR3 extends over 14 amino acids. V lost 5 bases and J lost 3, with 13 bases in between. The CDR3 DNA is TGTGCCAGCAGTCAGTGGCTAGAGGAAGAGACCCAGTACTTC. It translates to CASSQWLEEETQYF.

The genes are TRBV27 and TRBJ2-3, with 11 bases aligning to TRBD1. V lost 0 bases, J lost 5 bases, and 1 base stayed unmatched. Germline V gene data show CDR1 as MNHEY and CDR2 as SMNVEV (reference sequence). The CDR3 loop spans 15 amino acids. DNA for the CDR3: TGTGCCAGCAGTTTATCGGGGACAGGGGGAGATACGCAGTATTTT. As protein: CASSLSGTGGDTQYF.

CDR3: CASSLTTGGVKTQYF. CDR3 nucleotides: TGTGCCAGCAGTTTAACGACAGGGGGCGTGAAGACCCAGTACTTC. The V call is TRBV27, the J call TRBJ2-5; TRBD1 aligns across 10 bases. The V gene's germline CDR1 is MNHEY and CDR2 SMNVEV (reference sequence). There are 15 residues in the CDR3. V lost 2 bases to trimming and J lost 6 bases; unmatched junction nucleotides: 6.

This clone was picked up a small number of times. DNA for the CDR3: TGTGCCAGCAGCTTGGGCTTAGCGGGAGTCTACGAGCAGTACTTC. The encoded protein is CASSLGLAGVYEQYF. The chain joins TRBV5-8 to TRBJ2-7; 9 bases line up with TRBD2. CDR3 length: 15 amino acids. The germline V gene encodes CDR1 SGHTS and CDR2 YDEGEE. J lost 3 bases, V lost 0 bases, and 4 bases had no gene match.

J is TRBJ1-2 and V is TRBV4-3, with 7 nucleotides matching TRBD1. From germline, CDR1 is LGHNA and CDR2 YSLEER. The CDR3 contains 17 residues. V shed 0 bases and J 5 bases; nucleotides not matched to a gene: 12. CDR3 region: CASSQEPGQPSSYGYTF. Written as DNA, the CDR3 is TGCGCCAGCAGCCAAGAACCGGGACAGCCCTCTTCTTATGGCTACACCTTC.

The chain has TRBV7-8 and TRBJ2-2; D unresolved. The CDR3 has 13 residues. Germline loops: CDR1 SGHVS, CDR2 FQNEAQ. Trimming left V 5 bases short and J 4 bases short, with 8 bases between. Here the CDR3 DNA reads TGTGCCAGCAGCCCACTTGTCACCGGGGAGCTGTTTTTT. Translating it yields CASSPLVTGELFF.

In this sample, this clone turned up once. V and J are TRBV4-1 and TRBJ1-4; possibly TRBD1 for D (5 bases). The length of the CDR3 is 12 residues. Germline CDR1 and CDR2: MGHRA and YSYEKL. Between the trimmed V and J ends, which lost 4 bases and 8 bases, there was a span of 8 bases. The CDR3 spells CASSLREEKLFF. DNA of the CDR3: TGCGCCAGCAGCCTCAGGGAAGAAAAACTGTTTTTT.

The V call is TRBV21-1, the J call TRBJ2-1; the table's D call, TRBD1, has no DNA check behind it. TRBV21-1 counts as a pseudogene. CDR3 length equals 18 residues. CDR3 coding DNA: TGTGCCAGCAGCAACTCCCGGGGGACAGGGGAACAGTCCAATGAGCAGTTCTTC. Translated, it gives CASSNSRGTGEQSNEQFF.

V usage is TRBV7-2 and J usage is TRBJ2-7, with D tentatively TRBD1 (5 bases). The V gene lost 6 bases and the J gene lost 7 bases, with 13 bases spanning the gap. In germline, CDR1 is SGHTA, CDR2 FQGNSA. The CDR3 runs 12 residues. CDR3 sequence reads: CASSQNRQEQYF. The CDR3 nucleotides are TGTGCCAGCAGTCAAAACCGACAGGAGCAGTACTTC.

Written as DNA, the CDR3 is TGTGCCAGTAGGGACAGGGGCTACAATGAGCAGTTCTTC. This sequence encodes CASRDRGYNEQFF. This rearrangement joins TRBV19 to TRBJ2-1; 9 bases match TRBD1. This CDR3 contains 13 residues. Germline trimming cut 6 bases from V and 3 bases from J; bases unmatched to any gene: 0. Germline V lookup: CDR1 LNHDA, CDR2 SQIVND (reference sequence).

This rearrangement joins TRBV7-2 to TRBJ2-3; 9 bases are a match to TRBD1. The CDR3 is made up of 16 amino acids. Germline lookup yields CDR1 SGHTA and CDR2 FQGNSA. The junction had 7 bases not matched to a gene; V was cut back by 5 bases and J by 1 base. CDR3 region: CASSARTGARTDTQYF. For the CDR3, the DNA is TGTGCCAGCAGCGCCCGGACAGGGGCCCGCACAGATACGCAGTATTTT. The whole variable domain, remainder taken from reference TRBV7-2 and TRBJ2-3, is GAGVSQSPSNKVTEKGKDVELRCDPISGHTALYWYRQSLGQGLEFLIYFQGNSAPDKSGLPSDRFSAERTGGSVSTLTIQRTQQEDSAVYLCASSARTGARTDTQYFGPGTRLTVL.

The V gene is TRBV13, the J gene TRBJ1-2; TRBD1 is a possible D gene (6 bases). The CDR3 runs 12 residues. The V and J ends lost 0 bases and 8 bases respectively, with 7 bases between them. CDR1 is PRHDT and CDR2 is FYEKMQ in the germline V gene (reference sequence). In nucleotides, the CDR3 is TGTGCCAGCAGCTTAGGTGGGGGCGGCTACACCTTC. It specifies CASSLGGGGYTF.

The chain recombines TRBV10-3 with TRBJ1-5; possible D gene TRBD1, 5 bases. The CDR3 is 15 amino acids. Trimming removed 2 bases from V and 5 bases from J, with 13 bases in between. The germline V gene has CDR1 ENHRY and CDR2 SYGVKD. The CDR3 DNA reads as TGTGCCATCAGTGAGCCCGGGAGGGGATATCAGCCCCAGCATTTT. This sequence encodes CAISEPGRGYQPQHF.

The chain carries TRBV4-2 and TRBJ2-6; possible D gene TRBD1, 5 bases. CDR1 and CDR2 from the germline V gene are LGHNA and YNFKEQ. The germline V and J ends were trimmed by 0 bases and 1 base, with 13 bases remaining between them. This CDR3 comprises 18 residues. The DNA of the CDR3 is TGTGCCAGCAGCCAAGACAGGGATCCCCAATCTGGGGCCAACGTCCTGACTTTC. Protein: CASSQDRDPQSGANVLTF.

This chain joins TRBV5-6 and TRBJ1-2, with D possibly being TRBD1 (6 bases). Germline CDR1 reads SGHDT; CDR2 reads YYEEEE. Trimming cost V 1 base and J 1 base, with 14 bases left between them. This CDR3 has 16 residues. The CDR3 nucleotides read TGTGCCAGCAGCTTGTTACAGGGCAACTTTAACTATGGCTACACCTTC. Translated, it gives CASSLLQGNFNYGYTF. The whole variable domain, filled in from reference TRBV5-6 and TRBJ1-2, reads DAGVTQSPTHLIKTRGQQVTLRCSPKSGHDTVSWYQQALGQGPQFIFQYYEEEERQRGNFPDRFSGHQFPNYSSELNVNALLLGDSALYLCASSLLQGNFNYGYTFGSGTRLTVV.

CDR3 loop: CASSQDRGFQETQYF. CDR3 DNA: TGCGCCAGCAGCCAAGATAGAGGGTTCCAAGAGACCCAGTACTTC. The chain combines TRBV4-3 with TRBJ2-5; maybe TRBD2 (5 bases). The CDR3 spans 15 residues. Germline V gene lookup returns CDR1 LGHNA and CDR2 YSLEER. V lost 0 bases to trimming and J lost 1 base, with 9 bases between them.

This chain links TRBV4-3 with TRBJ1-4, with D tentatively TRBD1 (6 bases). This CDR3 has 16 residues. Deletions cut 0 bases from V and 8 bases from J, with 16 bases between. CDR1 is LGHNA, CDR2 YSLEER, per germline. Written as DNA, the CDR3 is TGCGCCAGCAGCCAAGATGCTCAGGGGACGGTCGAAAAACTGTTTTTT. Translating it yields CASSQDAQGTVEKLFF.

The sample holds one count of this clone. This chain connects TRBV6-5 to TRBJ1-1; 7 nucleotides align to TRBD1. The CDR3 runs to 14 residues. CDR1 is MNHEY, CDR2 SVGAGI, per germline. J was trimmed by 1 base and V by 5 bases; bases with no gene match: 4. The CDR3 is CASSRGTANTEAFF. The CDR3 DNA reads as TGTGCCAGCAGTCGCGGGACAGCGAACACTGAAGCTTTCTTT.

V gene TRBV5-4 combines with J gene TRBJ2-7, with 9 bases matching TRBD1. The CDR3 is made up of 15 amino acids. The V gene's germline CDR1 is SGHNT and CDR2 YYREEE (reference sequence). The V segment lost 3 bases and the J segment 9 bases; nucleotides outside the gene matches: 13. The CDR3 sequence: CASSSGDRDLPPQYF. The CDR3 coding sequence is TGTGCCAGCAGCTCCGGGGACAGGGACCTGCCCCCGCAGTACTTC.

The V gene is TRBV10-2, the J gene TRBJ2-1, with a weak D call TRBD2 (5 bases). The CDR3 covers 14 residues. The V gene's germline CDR1 is WSHSY and CDR2 SAAADI. V was clipped by 8 bases and J by 9 bases, with 20 bases between them. The CDR3 region has the DNA TGCGCCAGCCGGGTAGGAGGCGCCTCCGCTGAGCAGTTCTTC. It codes for CASRVGGASAEQFF.